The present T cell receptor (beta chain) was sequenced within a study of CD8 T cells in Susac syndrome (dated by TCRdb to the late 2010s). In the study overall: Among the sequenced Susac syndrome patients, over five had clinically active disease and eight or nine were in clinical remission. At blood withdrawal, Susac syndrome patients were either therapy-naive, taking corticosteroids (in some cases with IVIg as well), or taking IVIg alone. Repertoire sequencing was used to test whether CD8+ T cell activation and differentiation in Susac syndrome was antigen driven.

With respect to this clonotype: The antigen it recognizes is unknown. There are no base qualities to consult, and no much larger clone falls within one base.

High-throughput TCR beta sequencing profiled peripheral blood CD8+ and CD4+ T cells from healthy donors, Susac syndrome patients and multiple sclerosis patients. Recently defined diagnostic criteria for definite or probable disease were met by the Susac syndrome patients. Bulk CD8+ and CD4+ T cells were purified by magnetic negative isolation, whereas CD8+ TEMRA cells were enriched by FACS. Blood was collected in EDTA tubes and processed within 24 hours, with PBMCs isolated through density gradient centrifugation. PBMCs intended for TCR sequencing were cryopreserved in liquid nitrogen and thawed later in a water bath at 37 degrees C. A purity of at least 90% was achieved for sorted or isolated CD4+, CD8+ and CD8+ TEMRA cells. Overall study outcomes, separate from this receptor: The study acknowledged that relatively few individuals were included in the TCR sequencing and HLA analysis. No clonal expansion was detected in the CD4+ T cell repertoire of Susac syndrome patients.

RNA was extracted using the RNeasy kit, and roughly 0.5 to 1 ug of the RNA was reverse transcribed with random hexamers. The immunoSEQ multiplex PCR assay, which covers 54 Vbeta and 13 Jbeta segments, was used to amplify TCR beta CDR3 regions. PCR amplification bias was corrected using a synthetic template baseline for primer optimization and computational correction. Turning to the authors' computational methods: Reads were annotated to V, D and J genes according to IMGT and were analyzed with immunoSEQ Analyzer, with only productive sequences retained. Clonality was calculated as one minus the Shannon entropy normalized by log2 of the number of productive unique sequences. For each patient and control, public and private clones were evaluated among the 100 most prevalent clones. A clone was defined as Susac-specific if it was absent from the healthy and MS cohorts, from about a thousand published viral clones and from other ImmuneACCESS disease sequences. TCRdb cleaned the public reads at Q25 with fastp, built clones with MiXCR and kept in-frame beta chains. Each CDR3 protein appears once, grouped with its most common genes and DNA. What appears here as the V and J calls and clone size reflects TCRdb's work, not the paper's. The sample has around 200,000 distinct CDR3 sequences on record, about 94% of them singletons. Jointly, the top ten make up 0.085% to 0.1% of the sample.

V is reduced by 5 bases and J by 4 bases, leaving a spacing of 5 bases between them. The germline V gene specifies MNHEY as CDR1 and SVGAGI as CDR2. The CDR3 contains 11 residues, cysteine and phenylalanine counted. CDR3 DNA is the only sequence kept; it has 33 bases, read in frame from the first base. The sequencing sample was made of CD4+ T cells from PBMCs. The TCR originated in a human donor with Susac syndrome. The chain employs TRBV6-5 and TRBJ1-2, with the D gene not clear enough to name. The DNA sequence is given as TGTGCCAGCAGTGGAGCCTATGGCTACACCTTC. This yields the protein CASSGAYGYTF.